These 20 T cell receptor beta chains originate from one sample sequenced in a study of control samples from healthy donors and cancer patients. Sequencing was performed with immunoSEQ multiplex PCR; in TCRdb, only in-frame clones are kept and a portion is missing. This sample has tens of thousands of clones, with about four fifths found just once. Sample: blood. The receptors here all came from a woman aged 55-69 years in good health.

This chain connects TRBV28 to TRBJ1-3; TRBD1 matches 7 bases. The CDR3 runs to 15 residues. CDR1 MDHEN and CDR2 SYDVKM come from the germline V gene. V shed 6 bases and J 4 bases; nucleotides not matched to a gene: 9. CDR3: CASSPNRGFGNTIYF. The CDR3 DNA is TGTGCCAGCAGCCCGAACAGGGGTTTCGGAAACACCATATATTTT.

This clone was seen a handful of times. This chain joins TRBV7-9 and TRBJ2-7; a possible D gene is TRBD1 (6 bases). Germline V gives CDR1 SEHNR, CDR2 FQNEAQ (reference sequence). The CDR3 is made up of 14 amino acids. The V end was cut by 5 bases, the J end by 5 bases, with 16 bases between. The CDR3 reads CASSVSGTSDEQYF. The CDR3 DNA reads TGTGCCAGCAGCGTATCCGGGACATCCGACGAGCAGTACTTC.

The CDR3 loop reads CASKRGPGNTIYF. DNA for the CDR3: TGTGCCAGCAAGCGGGGACCTGGAAACACCATATATTTT. The rearrangement uses TRBV6-5 and TRBJ1-3, with a tentative D call TRBD1 (5 bases). The CDR3 is made up of 13 amino acids. Per germline, CDR1 MNHEY and CDR2 SVGAGI. V gave up 7 bases and J gave up 2 bases, with 9 bases separating them.

This clone was counted a single time. This chain connects TRBV3-1 (or the pseudogene TRBV3-2) to TRBJ1-2, with D unclear. Germline V CDR1 and CDR2: LGHDT, YNNKEL (reference sequence). The V end was cut by 7 bases, the J end by 5 bases, with 8 bases between. CDR3 length: 11 amino acids. The CDR3: CASTNSYGYTF. The CDR3 bases are TGTGCCAGCACAAACTCTTATGGCTACACCTTC.

The V call is TRBV28, the J call TRBJ2-7, with TRBD1 matching 7 bases. CDR3 length: 13 residues. With V trimmed by 6 bases and J by 6 bases, 8 bases remained unmatched. Germline CDR1 reads MDHEN; CDR2 reads SYDVKM. CDR3 in DNA: TGTGCCAGCAGACCAAAGACAGGGTTCGAGCAGTACTTC. Translation: CASRPKTGFEQYF.

This chain joins TRBV19 and TRBJ1-2; 7 nucleotides agree with TRBD1. This CDR3 is 15 amino acids long. CDR1 is LNHDA and CDR2 is SQIVND in the germline V gene (reference sequence). With 9 bases clipped from V and 4 bases from J, the junction kept 14 bases outside the gene matches. DNA for the CDR3: TGTGCCAGCCGTGATGAGTTCCAGGGGGTCTATGGCTACACCTTC. It yields the protein CASRDEFQGVYGYTF.

The chain couples TRBV13 to TRBJ1-5; D gene unclear. This CDR3 has 13 amino acids. The ends were cut back, 0 bases at V and 9 bases at J, with 9 bases in the middle. Germline assignment: CDR1 PRHDT and CDR2 FYEKMQ (reference sequence). CDR3 sequence reads: CASSLGVFGPQHF. CDR3 DNA sequence: TGTGCCAGCAGCTTAGGGGTTTTCGGGCCCCAGCATTTT.

The sample holds a few counts of this clone. The J gene is TRBJ1-1, the V gene TRBV5-5; possible D gene TRBD1, 5 bases. The germline CDR1 and CDR2 sequences are SGHKS and YYEKEE (reference sequence). Trimming left V 0 bases short and J 7 bases short, with 10 bases between. The CDR3 has 13 amino acids. The CDR3 region is CASSLAGFYEAFF. CDR3 sequence (DNA): TGTGCCAGCAGCTTGGCAGGGTTTTATGAAGCTTTCTTT.

This chain uses TRBV11-2 with TRBJ1-6; the D is unclear. Germline CDR1 and CDR2: SGHAT and FQNNGV. V was trimmed by 5 bases and J by 10 bases, leaving 15 bases between them. This CDR3 has 14 residues. CDR3 sequence (DNA): TGTGCCAGCAGCGCCCTTGGCTTTCAATCACCCCTCCACTTT. This translates into CASSALGFQSPLHF.

This rearrangement joins TRBV27 to TRBJ1-1; no definite D call. Germline V lookup: CDR1 MNHEY, CDR2 SMNVEV (reference sequence). V dropped 0 bases and J dropped 1 base, with 9 bases sitting between them. This CDR3 has 15 amino acids. This chain's CDR3 is CASSLSGFRNTEAFF. As DNA, the CDR3 is TGTGCCAGCAGTTTATCCGGGTTTAGGAACACTGAAGCTTTCTTT.

CDR3 amino acids: CASSEIRGEQFF. The CDR3 nucleotides read TGCGCCAGCAGTGAAATTAGGGGTGAGCAGTTCTTC. V and J are TRBV10-2 and TRBJ2-1, with D tentatively TRBD1 (5 bases). Trimming shortened V by 3 bases and J by 9 bases, and 9 bases separated the two germline ends. This CDR3 has 12 amino acids. Germline V gene sequence: CDR1 WSHSY, CDR2 SAAADI.

The chain employs TRBV7-8 and TRBJ1-1; 7 bases are a match to TRBD1. V trimming: 4 bases; J trimming: 1 base; junction bases outside the gene matches: 6. CDR3 size: 15 residues. Germline V gene data show CDR1 as SGHVS and CDR2 as FQNEAQ. The CDR3 loop is CASSSATGANTEAFF. The CDR3 DNA reads TGTGCCAGCAGCTCGGCTACAGGGGCGAACACTGAAGCTTTCTTT.

The V and J genes are TRBV21-1 and TRBJ1-5; TRBD1 reflects the table's D call only, with no check against the DNA. TRBV21-1 is an annotated pseudogene. This CDR3 is 18 amino acids long. The CDR3 protein is CASSYTGGQRYSNQPQHF. In DNA, the CDR3 is TGTGCCAGCAGTTACACAGGGGGCCAGCGATATAGCAATCAGCCCCAGCATTTT.

The CDR3 region has the DNA TGTGCCAGCAGTTATACGGGCCCTACAGATACGCAGTATTTT. Its translation: CASSYTGPTDTQYF. V gene TRBV6-2 or TRBV6-3 combines with J gene TRBJ2-3; D remains ambiguous. The V end lost 3 bases, the J end lost 3 bases, and 10 bases lay between the germline ends. Germline loops: CDR1 MNHEY, CDR2 SVGEGT. There are 14 residues in the CDR3.

This chain joins TRBV19 and TRBJ2-7, with 9 nucleotides matching TRBD1. Germline V CDR1 and CDR2: LNHDA, SQIVND (reference sequence). V was pared by 8 bases and J by 2 bases, with 4 bases of the junction left unmatched. This CDR3 spans 13 amino acids. Written as DNA, the CDR3 is TGTGCCAGTCACGGACAGGGGACCTACGAGCAGTACTTC. Its protein product is CASHGQGTYEQYF.

The chain links TRBV5-1 to TRBJ2-3; TRBD2 aligns across 11 bases. Germline V gene data show CDR1 as SGHRS and CDR2 as YFSETQ. The J segment lost 0 bases and the V segment lost 6 bases, leaving 3 bases of the junction unmatched. The CDR3 spans 15 residues. The DNA for the CDR3 is TGCGCCAGCAAAGGGACTAGCGGAAGCACAGATACGCAGTATTTT. It is translated as CASKGTSGSTDTQYF.

V usage is TRBV4-1 and J usage is TRBJ2-5; 8 bases are a match to TRBD1. The CDR3 is made up of 16 amino acids. The V segment lost 4 bases and the J segment 5 bases; nucleotides outside the gene matches: 12. CDR1 and CDR2 (germline): MGHRA, YSYEKL. This CDR3 reads CASSPLGTGGKETQYF. Written as DNA, the CDR3 is TGCGCCAGCAGCCCTTTAGGAACAGGGGGAAAGGAGACCCAGTACTTC.

This clone has just one count. The V call is TRBV29-1, the J call TRBJ2-7, with TRBD2 as a possible D gene (6 bases). The CDR3 length is 13 residues. Germline lookup yields CDR1 SQVTM and CDR2 ANQGSEA. V gave up 4 bases and J gave up 0 bases, with 10 bases separating them. CDR3 in DNA: TGCAGCGTTGCCGGGGGAGGCTCCTACGAGCAGTACTTC. As protein: CSVAGGGSYEQYF.

The chain carries TRBV19 and TRBJ1-1, with D hard to call. V was shortened by 9 bases and J by 0 bases, with 17 bases between the two germline ends. Germline lookup yields CDR1 LNHDA and CDR2 SQIVND (reference sequence). The CDR3 has 15 residues. CDR3 DNA: TGTGCCAGCTCCGGGAGCTCAGGCCTGAACACTGAAGCTTTCTTT. This sequence encodes CASSGSSGLNTEAFF.

The V gene is TRBV7-2, the J gene TRBJ2-3, with 12 positions matching TRBD2. CDR1 is SGHTA and CDR2 is FQGNSA in the germline V gene. V trimming: 9 bases; J trimming: 0 bases; junction bases outside the gene matches: 1. The CDR3 has 14 residues. The CDR3 DNA reads as TGTGCCAGTGGACTAGCGGGGAGCACAGATACGCAGTATTTT. It encodes CASGLAGSTDTQYF. The entire variable domain, with the rest obtained from reference TRBV7-2 and TRBJ2-3, is as follows: GAGVSQSPSNKVTEKGKDVELRCDPISGHTALYWYRQSLGQGLEFLIYFQGNSAPDKSGLPSDRFSAERTGGSVSTLTIQRTQQEDSAVYLCASGLAGSTDTQYFGPGTRLTVL.